This passage covers 15 T cell receptor beta chains from one sample sequenced in a study of T cells after posttransplantation cyclophosphamide. The method was immunoSEQ multiplex PCR; TCRdb's version includes in-frame clones alone and lacks a portion of them. The repertoire consists of tens of thousands of clones, none detected only once. The source material was PBMCs. These receptor sequences come from a man aged 35 to 55 in good health, CMV-negative, and a related stem cell transplant donor.

This clone was observed many times. This rearrangement joins TRBV19 to TRBJ2-1; 11 nucleotides agree with TRBD2. The CDR3 spans 20 residues. V shed 6 bases and J 8 bases; nucleotides not matched to a gene: 24. The germline V gene has CDR1 LNHDA and CDR2 SQIVND (reference sequence). The CDR3 is CASRPSHILIAGGPNDEQFF. CDR3 coding DNA: TGTGCCAGTAGGCCCTCTCACATACTAATAGCGGGGGGGCCGAACGATGAGCAGTTCTTC.

This clone has at least ten counts. CDR3 nucleotide sequence: TGTGCCAGCAGCCCAGGACTAGCGCGGTACCAAGAGACCCAGTACTTC. Protein: CASSPGLARYQETQYF. The V and J genes are TRBV5-6 and TRBJ2-5, with TRBD2 identical over 9 bases. J lost 0 bases, V lost 4 bases, and 7 bases had no gene match. The CDR3 loop spans 16 amino acids. Germline V gene sequence: CDR1 SGHDT, CDR2 YYEEEE.

This clone was counted many times. The gene calls are TRBV7-2 and TRBJ2-2; tentative D call: TRBD1 (6 bases). The ends were cut back, 0 bases at V and 2 bases at J, with 7 bases in the middle. Per the germline V gene, CDR1 is SGHTA and CDR2 is FQGNSA. This CDR3 comprises 15 residues. This chain's CDR3 is CASSLADSNTGELFF. In DNA, the CDR3 is TGTGCCAGCAGCTTAGCGGACAGTAACACCGGGGAGCTGTTTTTT. Full variable domain (missing parts from reference TRBV7-2 and TRBJ2-2): GAGVSQSPSNKVTEKGKDVELRCDPISGHTALYWYRQSLGQGLEFLIYFQGNSAPDKSGLPSDRFSAERTGGSVSTLTIQRTQQEDSAVYLCASSLADSNTGELFFGEGSRLTVL.

There are many counts of this clone. The chain links TRBV7-6 to TRBJ1-4, with no clear D. The V end lost 1 base, the J end lost 3 bases, and 12 bases lay between the germline ends. This CDR3 contains 16 residues. Germline V lookup: CDR1 SGHVS, CDR2 FNYEAQ. The DNA for the CDR3 is TGTGCCAGCAGCTTAGGGCCCGGGCGGGCTAATGAAAAACTGTTTTTT. This encodes CASSLGPGRANEKLFF.

This clone occurred many times. The chain is built from TRBV5-4 and TRBJ1-2; 9 nucleotides align to TRBD1. Trimming at V came to 5 bases and at J to 4 bases, leaving 3 bases not matched to a gene. Germline CDR1 reads SGHNT; CDR2 reads YYREEE (reference sequence). This CDR3 has 13 residues. The CDR3 DNA sequence: TGTGCCAGCAGTTACAGGGGGCTCTATGGCTACACCTTC. Protein product: CASSYRGLYGYTF. The variable domain in full, completed from reference TRBV5-4 and TRBJ1-2, reads ETGVTQSPTHLIKTRGQQVTLRCSSQSGHNTVSWYQQALGQGPQFIFQYYREEENGRGNFPPRFSGLQFPNYSSELNVNALELDDSALYLCASSYRGLYGYTFGSGTRLTVV.

This clone has at least ten counts. V usage is TRBV19 and J usage is TRBJ1-5; perhaps TRBD1 as D (6 bases). There are 13 residues in the CDR3. V was shortened by 5 bases and J by 6 bases, with 11 bases between the two germline ends. In germline, CDR1 is LNHDA, CDR2 SQIVND (reference sequence). Here the CDR3 DNA reads TGTGCCAGTAGTGGGTCAGGGGTTCAGCCCCAGCATTTT. Amino acids: CASSGSGVQPQHF.

This clone was counted between two and nine times. The junction and the germline gene differ at one end; a read error may be behind it. This chain connects TRBV5-1 to TRBJ2-3, with D perhaps matching TRBD1 (5 bases). Germline V gene data show CDR1 as SGHRS and CDR2 as YFSETQ. The CDR3 consists of 14 residues. The CDR3 coding sequence is TGTGCCAGCAGCTTGCCTGGGGCGAGTAGTACGCAGTATTTT. Encoded protein: CASSLPGASSTQYF.

This clone has at least ten counts. CDR3: CASSVTDTQYF. DNA of the CDR3: TGTGCCAGCAGCGTGACTGATACGCAGTATTTT. V usage is TRBV5-4 and J usage is TRBJ2-3; no definite D call. The V end lost 4 bases, the J end lost 6 bases, and 6 bases lay between the germline ends. The CDR3 loop spans 11 amino acids. Germline CDR1 and CDR2: SGHNT and YYREEE (reference sequence). The full variable domain, rest sourced from reference TRBV5-4 and TRBJ2-3, is ETGVTQSPTHLIKTRGQQVTLRCSSQSGHNTVSWYQQALGQGPQFIFQYYREEENGRGNFPPRFSGLQFPNYSSELNVNALELDDSALYLCASSVTDTQYFGPGTRLTVL.

This clone occurred many times. The gene calls are TRBV27 and TRBJ1-2; D gene unclear. This CDR3 has 13 residues. Trimming cost V 6 bases and J 5 bases, with 13 bases left between them. In germline, CDR1 is MNHEY, CDR2 SMNVEV (reference sequence). As DNA, the CDR3 is TGTGCCAGCAGCTACGAGGGTTTTTATGGCTACACCTTC. Protein product: CASSYEGFYGYTF.

In this sample, this clone turned up a few times. The chain couples TRBV9 to TRBJ2-2, with D unclear. This CDR3 region has 14 residues. Germline V lookup: CDR1 SGDLS, CDR2 YYNGEE. Deletions cut 4 bases from V and 5 bases from J, with 12 bases between. CDR3 amino acids: CASSRHPDTGELFF. The CDR3 nucleotides are TGTGCCAGCAGCCGCCACCCAGATACCGGGGAGCTGTTTTTT.

This clone appeared many times. The V and J genes are TRBV18 and TRBJ1-1, with D unclear. Trimming took off 1 base at V and 1 base at J, with 7 bases between the two ends. The CDR3 loop spans 14 amino acids. The germline CDR1 and CDR2 sequences are KGHSH and LQKENI. The CDR3 region is CASSPQTENTEAFF. The CDR3 DNA reads as TGTGCCAGCTCACCACAGACTGAGAACACTGAAGCTTTCTTT.

This chain joins TRBV6-1 and TRBJ1-1; weak D call: TRBD1 (5 bases). This CDR3 has 15 amino acids. Trimming pared 6 bases from V and 0 bases from J, leaving 14 bases between. Germline V gene data show CDR1 as MNHNS and CDR2 as SASEGT. CDR3 sequence reads: CASSPRTPLNTEAFF. The CDR3, as DNA: TGTGCCAGCAGCCCTAGGACACCCCTGAACACTGAAGCTTTCTTT.

This clone was picked up many times. The genes are TRBV20-1 and TRBJ2-7, with a possible D match to TRBD2 (5 bases). Germline CDR1 DFQATT, CDR2 SNEGSKA (reference sequence). The CDR3 is 10 amino acids. The DNA for the CDR3 is TGCAGTGCTAGAGAGGTAGCGTTGAACGTC. Translated, it gives CSAREVALNV.

This clone occurred many times. The gene calls are TRBV19 and TRBJ2-2; the match to TRBD2 covers 13 bases. Germline V gene sequence: CDR1 LNHDA, CDR2 SQIVND (reference sequence). CDR3 length equals 18 residues. Trimming cost V 4 bases and J 1 base; bases outside gene matches: 6. The CDR3 sequence is CASSSGLAGVGNTGELFF. CDR3 bases: TGTGCCAGTAGTAGCGGACTAGCGGGAGTGGGGAACACCGGGGAGCTGTTTTTT. Filled out from reference TRBV19 and TRBJ2-2, the complete variable domain reads DGGITQSPKYLFRKEGQNVTLSCEQNLNHDAMYWYRQDPGQGLRLIYYSQIVNDFQKGDIAEGYSVSREKKESFPLTVTSAQKNPTAFYLCASSSGLAGVGNTGELFFGEGSRLTVL.

The sample holds a few counts of this clone. This rearrangement joins TRBV2 to TRBJ2-1; 12 nucleotides match TRBD2. Germline V lookup: CDR1 SNHLY, CDR2 FYNNEI. The CDR3 is 15 amino acids. V was clipped by 4 bases and J by 9 bases; unmatched bases: 7. CDR3 amino acids: CASSVLAGGPREQFF. In DNA, the CDR3 is TGTGCCAGCAGTGTGCTAGCGGGAGGGCCCCGTGAGCAGTTCTTC.